The source of this TCR beta chain is a study of shared clonotypes between healthy human individuals. Whole-study results and caveats: Non-shared clonotypes had lower generation probabilities than those shared by all four donors. Some naive CD4 clonotypes, roughly 4.8%, turned up in common across several donors.

The test was conducted at deep level. Sequencing was performed with immunoSEQ multiplex PCR; in TCRdb, only in-frame clones are kept and a portion is missing. The table lists 2.5 million or so clones, roughly 92% of them singletons, with around 0.14% in the top ten. Note on this clone: The target antigen is unknown.

The CDR3 is 14 amino acids. Trimming stripped 4 bases from V and 3 bases from J, with 13 bases between. Looked up from germline, CDR1 is SGHNT and CDR2 is YYREEE (reference sequence). The sample comprised naive CD4+ T cells sorted from blood. Specified subset: CD45RA+ positively selected. This clonotype was sampled from a man between 18 and 29 years old in good health. This chain joins TRBV5-4 and TRBJ1-2; D is unclear. CDR3 in amino acids: CASSRAVGDYGYTF. The CDR3 DNA is TGTGCCAGCAGCCGCGCAGTGGGAGACTATGGCTACACCTTC.